The entry below gives a single T cell receptor (beta chain) sequence along with its context. The antigen is unknown. Looked up from germline, CDR1 is SGHAT and CDR2 is FQNNGV. CDR3 length: 15 residues. Time point noted: persistent/refractory GD, antithyroid drugs over 5 years with positive TRAb. Making the TCR library involved RNA that had been extracted from PBMCs. The sample is drawn from a study of regulatory T cells in long-lasting Graves disease. Points from the study as a whole: Researchers reported studying only peripheral blood, not thyroid tissue. Persistent disease preferred TRBV28, TRBJ1-2 and TRBJ2-5. TCR diversity was lower in persistent Graves' patients (versus newly diagnosed ones).

For TCR beta, libraries came from iRepertoire HTBI primers and Arm-PCR of CDR3 regions. Authors' processing steps: Across the samples, identification revealed around 65 TRBV and around 13 TRBJ segments. A single record per CDR3 protein comes from TCRdb applying MiXCR to the multiplex PCR reads. TCRdb's processing, not the authors' own work, is the source of the V and J calls. The sample holds roughly 400,000 distinct CDR3 sequences, 21% seen once. The sample in question was peripheral blood mononuclear cells (PBMCs), obtained when the disease was refractory, from a patient treated with antithyroid drugs. The V call is TRBV11-2, the J call TRBJ2-5; 9 nucleotides match TRBD2. The J call may be incorrect, as the DNA end agrees better with TRBJ2-7. The sequence came from a female donor with Graves disease. The CDR3 protein is CASSLEGSGSYEQYF. CDR3 nucleotide sequence: TGTGCCAGCAGCTTAGAGGGTAGCGGGAGCTACGAGCAGTACTTC.